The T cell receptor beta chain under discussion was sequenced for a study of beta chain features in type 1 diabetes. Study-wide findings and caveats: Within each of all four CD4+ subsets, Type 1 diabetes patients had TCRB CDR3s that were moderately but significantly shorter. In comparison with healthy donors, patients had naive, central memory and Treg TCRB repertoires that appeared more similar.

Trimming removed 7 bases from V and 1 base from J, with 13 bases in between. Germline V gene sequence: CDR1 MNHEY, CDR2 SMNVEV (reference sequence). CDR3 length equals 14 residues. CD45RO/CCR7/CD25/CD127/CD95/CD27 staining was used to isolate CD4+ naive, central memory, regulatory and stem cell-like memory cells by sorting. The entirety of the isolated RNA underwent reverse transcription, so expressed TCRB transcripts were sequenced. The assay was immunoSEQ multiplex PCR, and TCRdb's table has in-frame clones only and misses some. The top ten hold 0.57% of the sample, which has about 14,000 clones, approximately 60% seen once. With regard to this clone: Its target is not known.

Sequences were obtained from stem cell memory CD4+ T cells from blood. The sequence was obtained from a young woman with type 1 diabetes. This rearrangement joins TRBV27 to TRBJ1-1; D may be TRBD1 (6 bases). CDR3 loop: CASNLGATNTEAFF. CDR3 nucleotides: TGTGCCAGCAATTTGGGGGCGACGAACACTGAAGCTTTCTTT.